These 18 T cell receptor beta chains came from one sample sequenced in a study of blood T cell repertoires in COVID-19. This table comes from immunoSEQ multiplex PCR, and its TCRdb copy is limited to in-frame clones, with some not included. The table lists more than 250,000 clones, around 90% of them singletons. The sequenced material came from PBMCs or T cells enriched from blood (not recorded which). The receptors derive from a young woman who had recovered from COVID-19.

J is TRBJ1-2 and V is TRBV18, with a weak D call TRBD1 (5 bases). This CDR3 contains 15 residues. The germline V gene encodes CDR1 KGHSH and CDR2 LQKENI. V dropped 3 bases and J dropped 5 bases, with 16 bases sitting between them. DNA for the CDR3: TGTGCCAGCTCACCCTCGACCCGGGACTTGTATGGCTACACCTTC. Translation: CASSPSTRDLYGYTF.

As for this clone: One junction end disagrees with the germline gene, perhaps due to a read error. The V call is TRBV2, the J call TRBJ2-7; TRBD2 matches at 7 bases. This CDR3 is 8 amino acids long. Germline V lookup: CDR1 SNHLY, CDR2 FYNNEI. In DNA form, the CDR3 reads TGTGCCAGCGGGACTACGAACTTC. Its protein is CASGTTNF.

The J gene is TRBJ2-2, the V gene TRBV30; 8 positions match TRBD2. There are 16 residues in the CDR3. Germline CDR1 reads GTSNPN; CDR2 reads SVGIG (reference sequence). Trimming cost V 5 bases and J 2 bases; bases outside gene matches: 10. CDR3 residues: CAWDTGGLSNTGELFF. The DNA of the CDR3 is TGTGCCTGGGACACGGGGGGGCTTTCTAACACCGGGGAGCTGTTTTTT.

This chain links TRBV6-4 with TRBJ2-2, with D unclear. The V end was cut by 4 bases, the J end by 2 bases, with 8 bases between. This CDR3 has 14 residues. Germline CDR1 reads MRHNA; CDR2 reads SNTAGT. The CDR3, as DNA: TGTGCCAGCAGTGTGGCGGTCAACACCGGGGAGCTGTTTTTT. It codes for CASSVAVNTGELFF.

This chain connects TRBV7-9 to TRBJ2-1; 13 bases are a match to TRBD2. This CDR3 is built from 15 residues. The V gene's germline CDR1 is SEHNR and CDR2 FQNEAQ (reference sequence). J was trimmed by 7 bases and V by 2 bases; bases with no gene match: 2. As DNA, the CDR3 is TGTGCCAGCAGCTTAAAGACTAGCGGGAGGAATGAGCAGTTCTTC. Its translation: CASSLKTSGRNEQFF.

The rearrangement links TRBV11-1 to TRBJ2-2; 7 bases are a match to TRBD1. CDR3 length equals 15 residues. In germline, CDR1 is SGHAT, CDR2 FQDESV (reference sequence). The trim removed 2 bases at V and 2 bases at J, leaving 2 bases unmatched. The DNA of the CDR3 is TGTGCCAGCAGCTTACGGACAGGAAACACCGGGGAGCTGTTTTTT. Protein: CASSLRTGNTGELFF.

This chain links TRBV15 with TRBJ1-1, with D uncertain. Trimming removed 1 base at V and 1 base at J, with 10 bases between. The length of the CDR3 is 15 residues. From germline, CDR1 is LNHNV and CDR2 YYDKDF (reference sequence). CDR3 bases: TGTGCCACCAGCAGAGGAGCGCCGACGAACACTGAAGCTTTCTTT. Encoded protein: CATSRGAPTNTEAFF.

The chain carries TRBV10-3 and TRBJ1-2; TRBD1 might be the D (5 bases). Germline lookup yields CDR1 ENHRY and CDR2 SYGVKD. V was cut by 5 bases and J by 6 bases, with 13 bases left in between. The CDR3 totals 13 residues. The CDR3 loop reads CAISRAQDNGYTF. The CDR3, as DNA: TGTGCCATCAGTAGGGCACAGGACAATGGCTACACCTTC.

The genes are TRBV7-8 and TRBJ2-4; D is undetermined. This CDR3 comprises 18 residues. CDR1 and CDR2 from the germline V gene are SGHVS and FQNEAQ. V shed 2 bases and J shed 0 bases, with 17 bases lying between them. For the CDR3, the DNA is TGTGCCAGCAGCTTACTTTTTAGAGAGGCTCTAGCCAAAAACATTCAGTACTTC. Protein: CASSLLFREALAKNIQYF.

The rearrangement joins TRBV5-1 to TRBJ1-4; a possible D gene is TRBD1 (5 bases). Germline-derived CDR1 and CDR2 are SGHRS and YFSETQ. Deletions cut 2 bases from V and 7 bases from J, with 9 bases between. The length of the CDR3 is 13 residues. CDR3 sequence (DNA): TGCGCCAGCAGCTTCCAGGGTGGTGAAAAACTGTTTTTT. Translating gives CASSFQGGEKLFF.

The chain links TRBV24-1 to TRBJ1-5, with 8 nucleotides matching TRBD1. CDR3 length: 18 amino acids. CDR1 and CDR2 from the germline V gene are KGHDR and SFDVKD. J gave up 2 bases and V 2 bases, and 10 bases lay outside the gene matches. The DNA of the CDR3 is TGTGCCACCAGTGATTCGTGGTCCGGGACAGGTCGCAATCAGCCCCAGCATTTT. It yields the protein CATSDSWSGTGRNQPQHF.

CDR3 sequence: CASSLVGREETQYF. In DNA, the CDR3 is TGTGCCAGCAGCCTTGTTGGCAGGGAAGAGACCCAGTACTTC. The chain employs TRBV5-4 and TRBJ2-5; D is perhaps TRBD1 (5 bases). The CDR3 loop spans 14 amino acids. Germline assignment: CDR1 SGHNT and CDR2 YYREEE (reference sequence). V was clipped by 4 bases and J by 3 bases, with 13 bases between them. Full variable domain (outside the CDR3, taken from reference TRBV5-4 and TRBJ2-5): ETGVTQSPTHLIKTRGQQVTLRCSSQSGHNTVSWYQQALGQGPQFIFQYYREEENGRGNFPPRFSGLQFPNYSSELNVNALELDDSALYLCASSLVGREETQYFGPGTRLLVL.

The chain links TRBV7-3 to TRBJ2-1, with 14 bases fitting TRBD2. The CDR3 has 15 residues. The germline V gene encodes CDR1 SGHTA and CDR2 FQGTGA. V lost 4 bases and J lost 5; bases outside the gene matches: 1. This CDR3 reads CASSSGLAGDNEQFF. As DNA, the CDR3 is TGTGCCAGCAGCTCGGGACTAGCGGGAGACAATGAGCAGTTCTTC.

The rearrangement links TRBV7-9 to TRBJ2-3; 12 bases fit TRBD2. This CDR3 is built from 16 residues. Trimming took 5 bases from V and 2 from J; bases not matched to a gene: 5. The germline CDR1 and CDR2 sequences are SEHNR and FQNEAQ (reference sequence). The CDR3 loop reads CASSTRLAGATDTQYF. As DNA, the CDR3 is TGTGCCAGCAGCACGAGACTAGCGGGGGCCACAGATACGCAGTATTTT.

This rearrangement joins TRBV5-1 to TRBJ2-1, with 11 bases that match TRBD2. Germline V gives CDR1 SGHRS, CDR2 YFSETQ. CDR3 length equals 17 residues. V was pared by 6 bases and J by 6 bases, with 14 bases of the junction left unmatched. In nucleotides, the CDR3 is TGCGCCAGCAAGGACGAACAACTAGCGGGAGTGTTCAATGAGCAGTTCTTC. Amino acid sequence: CASKDEQLAGVFNEQFF. Full variable domain (missing parts from reference TRBV5-1 and TRBJ2-1): KAGVTQTPRYLIKTRGQQVTLSCSPISGHRSVSWYQQTPGQGLQFLFEYFSETQRNKGNFPGRFSGRQFSNSRSEMNVSTLELGDSALYLCASKDEQLAGVFNEQFFGPGTRLTVL.

This chain uses TRBV7-2 with TRBJ1-6; D might be TRBD1 (5 bases). Germline V gene data show CDR1 as SGHTA and CDR2 as FQGNSA. Trimming shortened V by 3 bases and J by 9 bases, and 12 bases separated the two germline ends. This CDR3 has 14 residues. CDR3 nucleotides: TGTGCCAGCAGCTTCGGGACGCGGGGTTCACCCCTCCACTTT. This translates into CASSFGTRGSPLHF.

The rearrangement uses TRBV28 and TRBJ2-7, with TRBD2 matching 16 bases. CDR1 is MDHEN, CDR2 SYDVKM, per germline. This CDR3 has 18 residues. The V gene end was trimmed by 3 bases and the J gene end by 6 bases; junction bases not matched to a gene: 11. The DNA for the CDR3 is TGTGCCAGCAGTTTCTCCGGGACTAGCGGGGGGGCGGATTCCGAGCAGTACTTC. Residues: CASSFSGTSGGADSEQYF.

The genes are TRBV28 and TRBJ2-1; 8 bases align to TRBD2. This CDR3 spans 16 amino acids. With V trimmed by 5 bases and J by 6 bases, 12 bases remained unmatched. CDR1 and CDR2 (germline): MDHEN, SYDVKM. The CDR3 DNA sequence: TGTGCCAGCAGTCCCCTACCGGGACTAGTTCTCAATGAGCAGTTCTTC. Protein: CASSPLPGLVLNEQFF. The variable domain in full, with the rest retrieved from reference TRBV28 and TRBJ2-1, is DVKVTQSSRYLVKRTGEKVFLECVQDMDHENMFWYRQDPGLGLRLIYFSYDVKMKEKGDIPEGYSVSREKKERFSLILESASTNQTSMYLCASSPLPGLVLNEQFFGPGTRLTVL.